The TCR beta chain described here comes from a study of early stage breast cancer tumors. Background on the study: Most invasive tumors, about 75% of the 16, were ER+/PR+/HER2-. Among approximately 12 ER+/PR+/HER2- tumors, eight were ductal, four lobular. General observations from the study: Compared with adjacent normal breast tissue, tumors showed about 2.3-fold greater T cell density and higher clonality. Commonly generated sequences made up most enriched TCRB sequences shared between patients.

Clones were sequenced by immunoSEQ multiplex PCR, and TCRdb holds only the in-frame ones, with some missing. There are about 19,000 clones in the sample; more than 70% occur only once, and under 2% lies in the top ten. With regard to this clone: Its antigen is undetermined.

Germline V gene sequence: CDR1 MDHEN, CDR2 SYDVKM. The V segment lost 4 bases and the J segment 1 base; nucleotides outside the gene matches: 12. The CDR3 is 19 amino acids. Specimen: blood. The origin of this receptor is a person aged 70 to 79 with breast cancer. The rearrangement links TRBV28 to TRBJ1-4, with 10 bases identical to TRBD1. In DNA form, the CDR3 reads TGTGCCAGCAGTTCAAACCGACAGGGGGCGCGGTTAACTAATGAAAAACTGTTTTTT. As protein: CASSSNRQGARLTNEKLFF.